These T cell receptor beta chains were read from a single sample in a study of blood T cell repertoires in COVID-19. Produced via immunoSEQ multiplex PCR; TCRdb's table is partial and in-frame only. The sample shows about 97,000 clones, around 87% of them seen only once. The sample consisted of peripheral blood. The receptors here all came from a man over 45 with active or convalescent COVID-19. Each CDR3 is given with its conserved first and last residue. D genes are given only for firm matches. The listing skips clone size in some rows; elsewhere it reads once, few, many or a size class.

TRBV27	TRBJ2-1	NA	NA	TGTGCCAGCAGTTTAAGGTCTACAGGGGGAGGGAATGAGCAGTTCTTC	CASSLRSTGGGNEQFF
TRBV14	TRBJ1-3	NA	TRBD1	TGTGCCAGCAGCCAAGAAAACGAGGGACAGGGGTACGCTGGAAACACCATATATTTT	CASSQENEGQGYAGNTIYF
TRBV28	TRBJ1-5	NA	TRBD1	TGTGCCAGCAGCACTGTCAGGGGGCGTCAGCCCCAGCATTTT	CASSTVRGRQPQHF
TRBV29-1	TRBJ1-1	NA	NA	TGCAGCGGGACAGCCATGAACACTGAAGCTTTCTTT	CSGTAMNTEAFF
TRBV19	TRBJ2-7	few	NA	TGTGCCAGTAGTAGAGACAGTTACGAGCAGTACTTC	CASSRDSYEQYF
TRBV11-3	TRBJ2-5	NA	TRBD2	TGTGCCAGCAGCACTTCGGCTTACGGGGGGGAGACCCAGTACTTC	CASSTSAYGGETQYF
TRBV6-2/TRBV6-3	TRBJ1-5	NA	NA	TGTGCCAGCAGTACACCTCAGGAACGCCAGCCCCAGCATTTT	CASSTPQERQPQHF
TRBV15	TRBJ1-5	NA	NA	TGTGCCACCAGCAGAGATTCTGTTAGCAATCAGCCCCAGCATTTT	CATSRDSVSNQPQHF
TRBV7-2	TRBJ1-2	NA	TRBD1	TGTGCCAGCAGCTCAGGGGACAGGGCGGGAGGCTACACCTTC	CASSSGDRAGGYTF
TRBV10-3	TRBJ1-2	NA	NA	TGTGCCATCAGTGACAGGGCTGGCTATGGCTACACCTTC	CAISDRAGYGYTF
TRBV3-1/TRBV3-2	TRBJ1-2	NA	NA	TGTGCCAGCAGGCTCGATCGGGGTAGTGGCTACACCTTC	CASRLDRGSGYTF
TRBV27	TRBJ2-3	once	NA	TGTGCCAGCAGTTTACGCCCTGGAGGGGGGGCAGATACGCAGTATTTT	CASSLRPGGGADTQYF
TRBV10-2	TRBJ2-1	once	NA	TGCGCCAGCAGTGACGTGGGGAGCTCCTACAATGAGCAGTTCTTC	CASSDVGSSYNEQFF
TRBV7-7	TRBJ2-2	NA	NA	TGTGCCAGCAGCTTAGATACAGACACCGGGGAGCTGTTTTTT	CASSLDTDTGELFF
TRBV6-6	TRBJ2-1	NA	TRBD1	TGTGCCAGCAGTAGGGGACAGGGGTTCGACAATGAGCAGTTCTTC	CASSRGQGFDNEQFF
TRBV19	TRBJ1-5	few	NA	TGTGCCAGTACCCTAAACCCCAATCAGCCCCAGCATTTT	CASTLNPNQPQHF
TRBV3-1/TRBV3-2	TRBJ2-2	NA	TRBD1	TGTGCCATCTGGACAGGGGATATTCCCGGGGAGCTGTTTTTT	CAIWTGDIPGELFF
TRBV7-2	TRBJ2-3	NA	NA	TGTGCCAGCAGCTTGAACTCAGATACGCAGTATTTT	CASSLNSDTQYF
TRBV28	TRBJ1-5	NA	NA	TGTGCCAGCAGTCCAACACAGTTACTTGCTCCCCAGCATTTT	CASSPTQLLAPQHF
TRBV19	TRBJ2-7	NA	NA	TGTGCCAGTAGTATTGGGGGGACCGCACCCTACGAGCAGTACTTC	CASSIGGTAPYEQYF
TRBV5-4	TRBJ2-2	once	TRBD1	TGTGCCAGCAGCCTGGGGGCAGGGGGCAGGAACACCGGGGAGCTGTTTTTT	CASSLGAGGRNTGELFF
TRBV3-1/TRBV3-2	TRBJ2-5	NA	TRBD2	TGTGCCAGCAGCAGACTAGCGGGGGGGCGCCAAGAGACCCAGTACTTC	CASSRLAGGRQETQYF
TRBV28	TRBJ2-1	NA	TRBD2	TGTGCCAGCAGTTTGACTAGCGGGGGGCACAAACGCGGATCAAACAATGAGCAGTTCTTC	CASSLTSGGHKRGSNNEQFF
TRBV21-1	TRBJ2-7	NA	NA	TGTGCCAGCAGCTCGCGGACAGGCCGGCCTAGCGAGCAGTACTTC	CASSSRTGRPSEQYF
TRBV19	TRBJ2-7	NA	TRBD1	TGTGCCAGTCAACCGGACAGGGCGACCTACGAGCAGTACTTC	CASQPDRATYEQYF
TRBV5-1	TRBJ1-4	NA	NA	TGCGCCAGCAGCGAACACACAACTAATGAAAAACTGTTTTTT	CASSEHTTNEKLFF
TRBV5-6	TRBJ2-2	NA	TRBD2	TGTGCCAGCAGCCGGGGGGAACCGAACACCGGGGAGCTGTTTTTT	CASSRGEPNTGELFF
TRBV14	TRBJ1-5	NA	NA	TGTGCCAGCAGCCGATTCGCAGGGCAGCCCCAGCATTTT	CASSRFAGQPQHF
TRBV6-5	TRBJ1-1	once	NA	TGTGCCAGCCGACGGCAAGGGGACACTGAAGCTTTCTTT	CASRRQGDTEAFF
TRBV18	TRBJ2-7	NA	NA	TGTGCCAGCTCACCACCTCGAGGGGGGGACGAGCAGTACTTC	CASSPPRGGDEQYF
TRBV5-4	TRBJ1-1	few	NA	TGTGCCAGCAGCCCGGGACTTTCTGAAGCTTTCTTT	CASSPGLSEAFF
TRBV9	TRBJ1-2	NA	TRBD1	TGTGCCAGCAGCGCGGGACAGTATGGCTACACCTTC	CASSAGQYGYTF
TRBV7-7	TRBJ2-2	NA	TRBD1	TGTGCCAGCAGCTTAGAGAACAGGGGGAACACCGGGGAGCTGTTTTTT	CASSLENRGNTGELFF
TRBV19	TRBJ2-5	NA	NA	TGTGCCAGTAGTACCCGGACGGGGGAGACCCAGTACTTC	CASSTRTGETQYF
TRBV10-1	TRBJ1-2	NA	NA	TGCGCCAGACAGGGCGCTACCTTGGGTGAGTCTAACTATGGCTACACCTTC	CARQGATLGESNYGYTF
TRBV12-5	TRBJ1-5	NA	NA	TGTGCTAGTGGTTTGAGGGGAAGCAATCAGCCCCAGCATTTT	CASGLRGSNQPQHF
TRBV5-5	TRBJ2-2	NA	NA	TGTGCCAGCAGCTTGGTGGCAGGGGAGACCACCGGGGAGCTGTTTTTT	CASSLVAGETTGELFF
TRBV7-2	TRBJ1-5	once	TRBD1	TGTGCCAGCAGCTTTTCGACAGGGGGCAATCAGCCCCAGCATTTT	CASSFSTGGNQPQHF
TRBV12-3/TRBV12-4	TRBJ1-5	NA	TRBD1	TGTGCCAGCAGGGGACAGGGTCGTCAGCCCCAGCATTTT	CASRGQGRQPQHF
TRBV7-9	TRBJ1-6	NA	NA	TGTGCCAGCAGCAGTGGGGGGGGTAATTCACCCCTCCACTTT	CASSSGGGNSPLHF
TRBV4-2	TRBJ1-2	NA	TRBD1	TGTGCCAGCAGCCAGGGACAGGGGGAAAACTATGGCTACACCTTC	CASSQGQGENYGYTF
TRBV14	TRBJ1-2	NA	TRBD1	TGTGCCAGCAGCCGAACAGGGGAGGCCTCAACTAACTATGGCTACACCTTC	CASSRTGEASTNYGYTF
TRBV27	TRBJ1-2	NA	NA	TGTGCCAGCAGTAGAGCTAACTATGGCTACACCTTC	CASSRANYGYTF
TRBV11-3	TRBJ2-2	NA	TRBD2	TGTGCCAGCAGTCGGGACGGGAGGACCGGGGAGCTGTTTTTT	CASSRDGRTGELFF
TRBV11-3	TRBJ2-7	many	NA	TGTGCCAGCAGCCCCCGGGACACCCCCCAGGACGAGCAGTACTTC	CASSPRDTPQDEQYF
TRBV2	TRBJ1-1	NA	TRBD1	TGTGCCAGCAGTAAGGGACAGGGCGGCACTGAAGCTTTCTTT	CASSKGQGGTEAFF
TRBV7-2	TRBJ1-5	NA	TRBD1	TGTGCCAGCAGCGTAGACAGGGGCAATCAGCCCCAGCATTTT	CASSVDRGNQPQHF
TRBV9	TRBJ2-3	NA	NA	TGTGCCAGCAGCGTAGGAATAGCGGAGACTAGCACAGATACGCAGTATTTT	CASSVGIAETSTDTQYF
TRBV19	TRBJ1-2	NA	TRBD1	TGTGCCTCCCGAGACAGGGTCTCGGGTGGCTACACCTTC	CASRDRVSGGYTF